This T cell receptor (beta chain) was obtained from a study of T cells in localized non-small cell lung cancer. Study-level points and caveats: Of the top 100 tumor clones, median about 56 were in adjacent lung, about 26 among its top 100.

Clones were read by immunoSEQ multiplex PCR, and TCRdb kept only the in-frame ones, dropping some. The sample holds tens of thousands of clones; about 89% are singletons and the top ten take around 3.2%. On this clone itself: The antigen remains unidentified.

Germline CDR1 and CDR2: SGHRS and YFSETQ. This CDR3 contains 15 residues. The V end was cut by 10 bases, the J end by 0 bases, with 18 bases between. The chain is built from TRBV5-1 and TRBJ2-3; D remains ambiguous. The sample here was peripheral blood, taken before any cancer treatment. This clonotype was sampled from a female donor older than 55 with stage I lung adenocarcinoma. In DNA form, the CDR3 reads TGCGCCTGCGCAGACGGAACCTCTAGCACAGATACGCAGTATTTT. Translating gives CACADGTSSTDTQYF.